The rows below give T cell receptor beta chains drawn from one sample of a study of T-cell memory formation after mild COVID-19. TCRdb analysed the 5' RACE reads with MiXCR anew, one entry per CDR3 protein. This sample has approximately 290,000 distinct CDR3 sequences; roughly 8.2% occur once, and the top ten carry under 25%. What was sequenced was PBMCs or a T cell subset sorted from them (not recorded which). The receptors here all came from a young man who had mild COVID-19 (a few samples of this study predate the infection). Cell type and time point are not known. CDR3s include the opening cysteine and the closing phenylalanine or tryptophan. A D gene is named only where the DNA matches it firmly. The size field is filled for only some rows; it gives once, few, many or a size class.

d_gene,abundance,v_gene,j_gene,CDR3nt,CDR3aa
-,-,TRBV5-4,TRBJ1-2,TGTGCCAGCAGCATAACAAAGGCCCATGGCTACACCTTC,CASSITKAHGYTF
-,-,TRBV25-1,TRBJ1-1,TGTGCCAGCAGTGGTCGCACTGAAGCTTTCTTT,CASSGRTEAFF
-,many,TRBV12-5,TRBJ2-5,TGTGCTAGTGGTTTGGTAGGGGGAGAGACCCAGTACTTC,CASGLVGGETQYF
-,-,TRBV20-1,TRBJ1-6,TGCAGTGCTGCGGCAGAGGTTAATTCACCCCTCCACTTT,CSAAAEVNSPLHF
-,few,TRBV27,TRBJ2-1,TGTGCCAGCGGACCGGACCGGACGGTCAGGAATGAGCAGTTCTTC,CASGPDRTVRNEQFF
TRBD1,many,TRBV7-2,TRBJ2-7,TGTGCCAGCAGGGGGACAGGGGCCAGAGAGCAGTACTTC,CASRGTGAREQYF
-,many,TRBV7-9,TRBJ2-1,TGTGCCAGCACAGAAGGGCCTTCCAATGAGCAGTTCTTC,CASTEGPSNEQFF
TRBD1,-,TRBV20-1,TRBJ1-2,TGCAGTGCTTTGACAGGGGGTTCTAACTATGGCTACACCTTC,CSALTGGSNYGYTF
-,few,TRBV7-9,TRBJ2-1,TGTGCCAGCAGCCTCCCCCCGATCCACAATGAGCAGTTCTTC,CASSLPPIHNEQFF
-,few,TRBV5-1,TRBJ2-7,TGCGCCAGCAGCTTGGACGGGACATTTTACGAGCAGTACTTC,CASSLDGTFYEQYF
-,many,TRBV4-2,TRBJ1-1,TGTGCCAGCAGCCAAGATACGAGGTTATCTGAAGCTTTCTTT,CASSQDTRLSEAFF
-,many,TRBV10-3,TRBJ2-7,TGTGCCATCCGCCGCCCAGTCTCCTACGAGCAGTACTTC,CAIRRPVSYEQYF
-,-,TRBV15,TRBJ2-5,TGTGCCACCAGCAGAGGGACAGTCCAAGAGACCCAGTACTTC,CATSRGTVQETQYF
-,many,TRBV7-2,TRBJ2-5,TGTGCCAGCAGCTTAGCGTGGACAGACCGACAAGAGACCCAGTACTTC,CASSLAWTDRQETQYF
-,few,TRBV7-9,TRBJ2-5,TGTGCCAGCAGCTTAACTGGCCAGACGCAAGAGACCCAGTACTTC,CASSLTGQTQETQYF
-,-,TRBV28,TRBJ1-2,TGTGCCAGCAGCCCACCGGCGGCATCACGTGGCTACACCTTC,CASSPPAASRGYTF
-,many,TRBV9,TRBJ1-6,TGTGCCAGCAGCGTAGAACTAGATAATTCACCCCTCCACTTT,CASSVELDNSPLHF
-,-,TRBV7-9,TRBJ2-7,TGTGCCAGCAGCCCGACAGGTCCCTACGAGCAGTACTTC,CASSPTGPYEQYF
-,-,TRBV3-1,TRBJ2-1,TGTGCCAGCAGCCTAGGGACATTTGTGAAATCGCAGTTCTTC,CASSLGTFVKSQFF